The rows below give T cell receptor beta chains drawn from one sample of a study of blood T cell repertoires in COVID-19. The protocol was immunoSEQ multiplex PCR, while the TCRdb copy is restricted to in-frame clones and leaves out a portion. The repertoire has a few hundred thousand clones, roughly nine tenths of them found once; the top ten carry roughly 2%. The sample taken for sequencing was peripheral blood. The receptors originated from a woman between 50 and 59 years old with acute or convalescent COVID-19. Both conserved end residues are part of each CDR3. Fields, in order: V gene, J gene, CDR3 protein.

>TRBV28|TRBJ2-7
CASSLFSGDLTYEQYF
>TRBV19|TRBJ2-7
CASSHTYRAKEGEQYF
>TRBV30|TRBJ1-1
CAWSPMTEAFF
>TRBV29-1|TRBJ2-1
CSVGVYRGKGNEQFF
>TRBV6-2/TRBV6-3|TRBJ2-3
CASSFDPGTLFRTDTQYF
>TRBV18|TRBJ2-7
CASSLAGGVNEQYF
>TRBV19|TRBJ1-1
CASKKTVNTEAFF
>TRBV2|TRBJ1-5
CASSLPGVHQPQHF
>TRBV18|TRBJ2-1
CASSPLAGGIDEQFF
>TRBV2|TRBJ1-4
CASRGQGVVREKLFF
>TRBV5-1|TRBJ2-3
CASSFVAGNEADTQYF
>TRBV19|TRBJ2-1
CASNVPGLAGEDNEQFF
>TRBV29-1|TRBJ1-6
CSVKTDNNSPLHF
>TRBV4-3|TRBJ2-2
CASSQDAGLAGAPGELFF
>TRBV3-1/TRBV3-2|TRBJ1-2
CASSHAEGRHGYTF
>TRBV25-1|TRBJ2-5
CASSELGLAGGYQETQYF
>TRBV7-9|TRBJ1-2
CASSLKSGQGAEGYTF
>TRBV6-5|TRBJ1-2
CASSYSGQGYGYTF
>TRBV10-1|TRBJ2-5
CATRGYWSLQETQYF
>TRBV9|TRBJ1-2
CASSVALPNYGYTF
>TRBV3-1/TRBV3-2|TRBJ1-1
CASSQGRVGTEAFF
>TRBV5-6|TRBJ2-5
CASSLNTVETQYF
>TRBV3-1/TRBV3-2|TRBJ1-4
CASSSGQINEKLFF
>TRBV6-5|TRBJ2-5
CASSPLGPQETQYF
>TRBV15|TRBJ2-1
CATSRVSGRAYNEQFF
>TRBV30|TRBJ1-2
CAWSRQGFEGYTF
>TRBV5-1|TRBJ2-7
CASSGGGYEQYF
>TRBV7-8|TRBJ1-2
CASSLDSYGYTF
>TRBV5-6|TRBJ1-3
CASSPAGGLADF
>TRBV7-2|TRBJ1-5
CASSLDIGRDNQPQHF